This T cell receptor beta chain is drawn from a study of blood T cell repertoires in COVID-19. V lost 5 bases to trimming and J lost 2 bases, with 10 bases between them. The CDR3 has 13 amino acids. Germline loops: CDR1 MDHEN, CDR2 SYDVKM. Libraries were prepared by immunoSEQ multiplex PCR; TCRdb keeps only in-frame clonotypes and omits some of them. Altogether around 170,000 clones are present, about 85% being singletons, with the ten largest covering roughly 8%. Enrollees, about 18 to 95 years old, lived in fewer than 25 US areas. Cohorts were based on clinical histories the participants reported. The sequenced sample was PBMCs or T cells enriched from blood (not recorded which). The sequence was collected from a woman aged 45 to 65 who had recovered from COVID-19. The rearrangement joins TRBV28 to TRBJ2-7; weak D call: TRBD2 (6 bases). The CDR3 region has the DNA TGTGCCAGCAGTGTGGGGACTCCCTACGAGCAGTACTTC. Its protein is CASSVGTPYEQYF. Together with reference TRBV28 and TRBJ2-7, the CDR3 gives the full variable domain: DVKVTQSSRYLVKRTGEKVFLECVQDMDHENMFWYRQDPGLGLRLIYFSYDVKMKEKGDIPEGYSVSREKKERFSLILESASTNQTSMYLCASSVGTPYEQYFGPGTRLTVT.